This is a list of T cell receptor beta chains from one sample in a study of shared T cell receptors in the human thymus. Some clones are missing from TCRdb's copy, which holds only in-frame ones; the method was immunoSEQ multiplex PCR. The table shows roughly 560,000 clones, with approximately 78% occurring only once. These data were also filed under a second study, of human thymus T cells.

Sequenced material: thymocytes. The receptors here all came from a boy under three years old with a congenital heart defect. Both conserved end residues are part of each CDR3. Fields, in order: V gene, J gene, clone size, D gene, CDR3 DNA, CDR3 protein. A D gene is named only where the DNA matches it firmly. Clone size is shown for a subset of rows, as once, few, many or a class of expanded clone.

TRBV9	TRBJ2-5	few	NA	TGTGCCAGCAGCGTAGGGAGGGAAGGCAACCATCGTCAGACCCAGTACTTC	CASSVGREGNHRQTQYF
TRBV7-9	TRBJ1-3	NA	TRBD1	TGTGCCAGCAGCTCTCGTTACAGGGGAGACACTGGAAACACCATATATTTT	CASSSRYRGDTGNTIYF
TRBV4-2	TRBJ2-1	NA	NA	TGTGCCAGCAGCCAAGTTGGGACTGGGGGGACGAGCTCCTACAATGAGCAGTTCTTC	CASSQVGTGGTSSYNEQFF
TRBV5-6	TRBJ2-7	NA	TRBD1	TGTGCCAGCAGCTTGGCCCCGACAGGGCACTACGAGCAGTACTTC	CASSLAPTGHYEQYF
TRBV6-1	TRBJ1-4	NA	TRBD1	TGTGCCAGCAGTGGACGACAGGGTGAAAAACTGTTTTTT	CASSGRQGEKLFF
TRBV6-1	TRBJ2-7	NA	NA	TGTGCCAGCAGTGAAGGGTGGGGCAGCAGTCCATACGAGCAGTACTTC	CASSEGWGSSPYEQYF
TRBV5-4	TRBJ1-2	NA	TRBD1	TGTGCCAGCAGCGAACTTGCCGGCCTACAGGGGAGTAACCGGGGAGGCTACACCTTC	CASSELAGLQGSNRGGYTF
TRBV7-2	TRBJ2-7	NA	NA	TGTGCCAGCAGCCCTCCCCCGGGGACACTACCCTACGAGCAGTACTTC	CASSPPPGTLPYEQYF
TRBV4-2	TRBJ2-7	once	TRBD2	TGTGCCAGCAGCCAAGATTACCCTAGCGGGAGAAGGAGCTCCTACGAGCAGTACTTC	CASSQDYPSGRRSSYEQYF
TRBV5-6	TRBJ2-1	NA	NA	TGTGCCAGCAGCTCCGGGACTCGGGAATACAATGAGCAGTTCTTC	CASSSGTREYNEQFF
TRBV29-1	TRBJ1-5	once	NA	TGCAGCGGCGGTTTTAACCTTTCCAATCAGCCCCAGCATTTT	CSGGFNLSNQPQHF
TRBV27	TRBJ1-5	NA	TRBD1	TGTGCCAGCAGTTTAAGGGACAGGGGACAGCCCCAGCATTTT	CASSLRDRGQPQHF
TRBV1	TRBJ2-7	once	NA	TGCACCAGCAGCCCTCCAGGGGGCCACGAGCAGTACTTC	CTSSPPGGHEQYF
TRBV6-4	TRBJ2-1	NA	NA	TGTGCCAGCAAGGGCGGGCTGTACAATGAGCAGTTCTTC	CASKGGLYNEQFF
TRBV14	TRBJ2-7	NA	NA	TGTGCCAGCAGCCAAGGCCCAGGGGCGGACGAGCAGTACTTC	CASSQGPGADEQYF
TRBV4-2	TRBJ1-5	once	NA	TGTGCCAGCAGCCAAGAAGGTTCGGGTGCCGGAGGGAATCAGCCCCAGCATTTT	CASSQEGSGAGGNQPQHF
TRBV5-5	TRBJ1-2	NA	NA	TGTGCCAGCTGCGGGGTAGGGAACTATGGCTACACCTTC	CASCGVGNYGYTF
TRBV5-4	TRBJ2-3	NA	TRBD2	TGTGCCAGCAGCGAGACCGCCGGGACTAGCGGGCGTTCTAGCACAGATACGCAGTATTTT	CASSETAGTSGRSSTDTQYF
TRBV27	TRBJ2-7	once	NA	TGTGCCAGCAGCAACGGACTCTCCTACGAGCAGTACTTC	CASSNGLSYEQYF
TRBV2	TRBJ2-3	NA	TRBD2	TGTGCCAGCATCCCCCCTGAAGGACTAGCGGGTACCCGCACAGATACGCAGTATTTT	CASIPPEGLAGTRTDTQYF
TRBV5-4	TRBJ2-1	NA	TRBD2	TGTGCCAGCAGCTTCCCAAGCGGGAGCTACAATGAGCAGTTCTTC	CASSFPSGSYNEQFF
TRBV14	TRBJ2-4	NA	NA	TGTGCCAGCAGCCAAGCCCAGGCAGGCCCCAAAAACATTCAGTACTTC	CASSQAQAGPKNIQYF
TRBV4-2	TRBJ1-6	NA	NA	TGTGCCAGCAGCCAAAGGTTGCAACAGACTAATAATTCACCCCTCCACTTT	CASSQRLQQTNNSPLHF
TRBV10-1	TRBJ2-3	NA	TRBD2	TGCGCCAGCAAAATATCTAGCGGGTTCCAAGATACGCAGTATTTT	CASKISSGFQDTQYF
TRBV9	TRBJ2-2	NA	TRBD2	TGTGCCAGCAGAGAGGGACTAGCGGCTGACACCGGGGAGCTGTTTTTT	CASREGLAADTGELFF
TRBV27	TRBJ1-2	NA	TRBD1	TGTGTCACAGGGCCCCATTCGACAGGGGGCCCCTATGGCTACACCTTC	CVTGPHSTGGPYGYTF
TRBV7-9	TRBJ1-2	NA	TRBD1	TGTGCCAGCAGATTAACCGACAGGGACTATGGCTACACCTTC	CASRLTDRDYGYTF
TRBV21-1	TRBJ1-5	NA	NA	TGTGCCAGCAGCTATAGCAATCAGCCCCAGCATTTT	CASSYSNQPQHF
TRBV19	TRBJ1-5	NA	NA	TGTGCCAGTAGATTGGGGGGATTTGGTAATCAGCCCCAGCATTTT	CASRLGGFGNQPQHF
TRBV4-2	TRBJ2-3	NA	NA	TGTGCCAGCACCCCAGCCCAGGGGACGGAGGCAGATACGCAGTATTTT	CASTPAQGTEADTQYF
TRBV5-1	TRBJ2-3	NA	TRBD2	TGCGCCAGCAGCTTGGCCGGGGGGGGCACAGATACGCAGTATTTT	CASSLAGGGTDTQYF
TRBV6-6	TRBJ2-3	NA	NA	TGTGCCAGCAGCAAACAAACAGGCACAGATACGCAGTATTTT	CASSKQTGTDTQYF
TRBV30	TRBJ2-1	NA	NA	TGTGCCTGGGCCCGGTGGGGGCGGAGCAATGAGCAGTTCTTC	CAWARWGRSNEQFF
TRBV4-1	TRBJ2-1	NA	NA	TGCGCCAGCAGCCACTTGGCAGCAGGGTCCTACAATGAGCAGTTCTTC	CASSHLAAGSYNEQFF
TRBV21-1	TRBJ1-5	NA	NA	TGTGCCAGCAGCAATCGTCCGGGACAGGGGGCCTCGGGGCAGCCCCAGCATTTT	CASSNRPGQGASGQPQHF
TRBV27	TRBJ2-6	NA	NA	TGTGCCAGCAGTTTATCGCCCCATAGCTCTGGGGCCAACGTCCTGACTTTC	CASSLSPHSSGANVLTF
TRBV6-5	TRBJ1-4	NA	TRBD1	TGTGCCAGCAGTTACCTGGGACAGTCAACTAATGAAAAACTGTTTTTT	CASSYLGQSTNEKLFF
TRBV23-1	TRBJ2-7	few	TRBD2	TGCGCCAGCAGTCAAACGAGAACTAGCGCCTCCTACGAGCAGTACTTC	CASSQTRTSASYEQYF
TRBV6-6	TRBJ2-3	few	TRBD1	TGTGCCAGCAGTTCTCAGGGGGTAGTCGGCACAGATACGCAGTATTTT	CASSSQGVVGTDTQYF